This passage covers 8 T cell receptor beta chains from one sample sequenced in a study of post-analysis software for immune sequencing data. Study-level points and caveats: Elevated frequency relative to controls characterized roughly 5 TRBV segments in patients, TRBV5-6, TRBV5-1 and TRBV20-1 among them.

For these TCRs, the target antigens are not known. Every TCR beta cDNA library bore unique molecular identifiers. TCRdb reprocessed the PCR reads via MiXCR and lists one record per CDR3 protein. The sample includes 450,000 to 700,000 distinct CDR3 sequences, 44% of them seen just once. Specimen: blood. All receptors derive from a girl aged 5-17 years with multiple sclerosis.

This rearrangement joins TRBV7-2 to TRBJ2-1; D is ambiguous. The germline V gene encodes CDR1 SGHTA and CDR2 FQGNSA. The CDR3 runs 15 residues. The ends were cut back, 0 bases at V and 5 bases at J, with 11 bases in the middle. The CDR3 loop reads CASSLARTRNNEQFF. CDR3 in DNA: TGTGCCAGCAGCTTAGCGCGGACGAGAAACAATGAGCAGTTCTTC. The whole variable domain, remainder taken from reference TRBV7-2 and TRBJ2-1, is GAGVSQSPSNKVTEKGKDVELRCDPISGHTALYWYRQSLGQGLEFLIYFQGNSAPDKSGLPSDRFSAERTGGSVSTLTIQRTQQEDSAVYLCASSLARTRNNEQFFGPGTRLTVL.

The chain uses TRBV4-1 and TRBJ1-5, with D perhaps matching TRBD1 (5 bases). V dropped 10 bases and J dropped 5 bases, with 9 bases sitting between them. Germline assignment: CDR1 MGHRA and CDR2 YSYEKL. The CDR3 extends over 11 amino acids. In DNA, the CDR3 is TGCGCCACCGGGGGGGATCAGCCCCAGCATTTT. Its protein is CATGGDQPQHF.

CDR3 sequence: CASSPGRVKTDTQYF. In nucleotides, the CDR3 is TGTGCCAGCAGCCCGGGACGGGTGAAGACAGATACGCAGTATTTT. V is TRBV12-3 or TRBV12-4 and J is TRBJ2-3, with D perhaps given as TRBD1 or TRBD2 (5 bases each). The CDR3 extends over 15 amino acids. Trimming shortened V by 6 bases and J by 3 bases, and 16 bases separated the two germline ends.

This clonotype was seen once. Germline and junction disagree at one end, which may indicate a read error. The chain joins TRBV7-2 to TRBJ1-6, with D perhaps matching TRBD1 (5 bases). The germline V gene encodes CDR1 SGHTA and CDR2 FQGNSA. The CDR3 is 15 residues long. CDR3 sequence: CASSPAGGYNSPPHF. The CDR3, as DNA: TGTGCCAGCAGCCCTGCCGGGGGGTATAATTCACCCCCCCACTTT.

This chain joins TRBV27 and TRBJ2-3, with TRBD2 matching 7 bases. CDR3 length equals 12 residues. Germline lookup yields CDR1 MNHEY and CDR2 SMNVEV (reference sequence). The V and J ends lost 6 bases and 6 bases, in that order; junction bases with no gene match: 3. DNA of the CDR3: TGTGCCAGCAGGGCGGGGGTGGATACGCAGTATTTT. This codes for CASRAGVDTQYF.

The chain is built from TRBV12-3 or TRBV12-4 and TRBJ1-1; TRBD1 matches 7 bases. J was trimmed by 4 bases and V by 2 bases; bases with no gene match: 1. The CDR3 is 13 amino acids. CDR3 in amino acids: CASSLTGATEAFF. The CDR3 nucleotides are TGTGCCAGCAGTTTAACAGGGGCCACTGAAGCTTTCTTT.

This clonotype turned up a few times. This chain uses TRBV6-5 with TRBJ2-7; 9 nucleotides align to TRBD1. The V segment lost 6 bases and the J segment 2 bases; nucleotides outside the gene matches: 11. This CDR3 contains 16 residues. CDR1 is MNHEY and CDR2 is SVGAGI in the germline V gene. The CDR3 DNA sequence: TGTGCCAGCAGGAGCACGCCCGGGACAGGGACCTACGAGCAGTACTTC. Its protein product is CASRSTPGTGTYEQYF.

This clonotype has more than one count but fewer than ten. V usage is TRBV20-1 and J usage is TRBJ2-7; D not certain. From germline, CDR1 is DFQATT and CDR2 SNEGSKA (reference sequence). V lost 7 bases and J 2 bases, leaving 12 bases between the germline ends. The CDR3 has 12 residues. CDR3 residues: CSVISLTYEQYF. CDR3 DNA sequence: TGCAGTGTAATTTCGCTAACCTACGAGCAGTACTTC.